These T cell receptor beta chains were read from a single sample in a study of blood T cell repertoires in COVID-19. Repertoires were generated with immunoSEQ multiplex PCR, while TCRdb's copy carries only in-frame clones and drops some. The sample contains around 160,000 clones, roughly 80% of which appear only once. Sequenced input: PBMCs or T cells enriched from blood (not recorded which). These receptor sequences come from a man in his forties or fifties who had recovered from COVID-19. Each CDR3 is given with its conserved first and last residue. The D gene is left open where the match is weak. Clone size appears in some rows only: once, few, many, or a class for an expanded clone.

J | size | V | D | CDR3 | DNA
TRBJ1-3 | . | TRBV4-2 | . | CASSQDRGAGNTIYF | TGTGCCAGCAGCCAAGACCGGGGGGCTGGAAACACCATATATTTT
TRBJ1-1 | . | TRBV19 | . | CASSIGRGGANTEAFF | TGTGCCAGTAGTATAGGCCGGGGAGGGGCGAACACTGAAGCTTTCTTT
TRBJ2-7 | once | TRBV7-8 | TRBD1 | CASSRGQDYEQYF | TGTGCCAGCAGCCGGGGACAGGACTACGAGCAGTACTTC
TRBJ2-2 | . | TRBV18 | . | CASSPSSSAGNTGELFF | TGTGCCAGCTCACCTTCCTCTTCGGCAGGGAACACCGGGGAGCTGTTTTTT
TRBJ2-1 | once | TRBV5-1 | . | CASSDQRSRGYNEQFF | TGCGCCAGCAGCGATCAGCGGTCCCGAGGGTACAATGAGCAGTTCTTC
TRBJ2-7 | . | TRBV6-5 | TRBD1 | CASSSTGGSYEQYF | TGTGCCAGCAGTTCGACAGGGGGCTCGTACGAGCAGTACTTC
TRBJ1-1 | . | TRBV29-1 | . | CSVGDITEAFF | TGCAGCGTTGGTGACATAACTGAAGCTTTCTTT
TRBJ2-7 | . | TRBV6-5 | . | CASSYSRGGQQYF | TGTGCCAGCAGTTACTCCAGGGGCGGCCAGCAGTACTTC
TRBJ2-1 | . | TRBV3-1/TRBV3-2 | . | CASSPLAWGVSSYNEQFF | TGTGCCAGCAGCCCCCTTGCGTGGGGGGTGAGCTCCTACAATGAGCAGTTCTTC
TRBJ2-2 | . | TRBV19 | TRBD2 | CASSNGLAGAGELFF | TGTGCCAGTAGTAACGGACTAGCGGGAGCAGGGGAGCTGTTTTTT
TRBJ1-2 | . | TRBV4-1 | . | CASSQESVYGYTF | TGCGCCAGCAGCCAAGAGTCAGTCTATGGCTACACCTTC
TRBJ1-1 | . | TRBV9 | . | CASSVSGLPNTEAFF | TGTGCCAGCAGCGTCTCAGGCCTTCCGAACACTGAAGCTTTCTTT
TRBJ1-2 | . | TRBV10-3 | . | CAINEGNYGYTF | TGTGCCATCAACGAGGGCAACTATGGCTACACCTTC
TRBJ1-1 | . | TRBV28 | TRBD1 | CASLIRQGTTEAFF | TGTGCCAGCCTCATTCGACAGGGAACCACTGAAGCTTTCTTT
TRBJ1-2 | once | TRBV19 | . | CASSPSIAARGYTF | TGTGCCAGTAGCCCGTCGATCGCGGCTCGGGGCTACACCTTC
TRBJ2-6 | . | TRBV28 | TRBD2 | CASSSTSISGANVLTF | TGTGCCAGCAGTTCGACTAGCATTTCTGGGGCCAACGTCCTGACTTTC
TRBJ1-3 | . | TRBV7-9 | . | CASSQVGAGNTIYF | TGTGCCAGCAGCCAGGTGGGGGCCGGAAACACCATATATTTT
TRBJ1-6 | . | TRBV5-5 | TRBD1 | CASSLITGGSPLHF | TGTGCCAGCAGCTTAATAACAGGGGGATCACCCCTCCACTTT
TRBJ1-1 | . | TRBV28 | . | CASSEGRRAFF | TGTGCCAGCAGTGAGGGGAGGAGAGCTTTCTTT
TRBJ2-5 | . | TRBV5-5 | TRBD2 | CASSSGTSPQETQYF | TGTGCCAGCAGCTCGGGGACTAGCCCCCAAGAGACCCAGTACTTC
TRBJ2-7 | . | TRBV6-5 | . | CATAPEEGRIYEQYF | TGTGCCACCGCCCCCGAGGAGGGGCGAATCTACGAGCAGTACTTC
TRBJ1-1 | . | TRBV11-2 | TRBD1 | CGIGQANTEAFF | TGTGGTATAGGACAGGCGAACACTGAAGCTTTCTTT
TRBJ2-7 | . | TRBV7-2 | TRBD1 | CASRQGAYEQYF | TGTGCCAGCAGACAGGGGGCTTACGAGCAGTACTTC
TRBJ2-7 | . | TRBV28 | . | CASSFYRTVSYEQYF | TGTGCCAGCAGTTTTTATCGGACAGTCAGCTACGAGCAGTACTTC
TRBJ2-4 | . | TRBV27 | TRBD2 | CASSLGARGGNIQYF | TGTGCCAGCAGTTTGGGGGCACGGGGGGGCAACATTCAGTACTTC
TRBJ1-1 | . | TRBV15 | . | CATARRVTTEAFF | TGTGCCACCGCGCGTCGGGTTACCACTGAAGCTTTCTTT
TRBJ1-6 | . | TRBV5-1 | . | CASSLEDGSSYNSPLHF | TGCGCCAGCAGCCTAGAAGACGGAAGCTCCTATAATTCACCCCTCCACTTT
TRBJ1-4 | . | TRBV4-1 | . | CASSLRTDPWDEKLFF | TGCGCCAGCAGCCTACGGACAGACCCCTGGGATGAAAAACTGTTTTTT
TRBJ1-3 | . | TRBV9 | . | CASSRSSEGNTIYF | TGTGCCAGCAGCAGGAGTAGTGAAGGAAACACCATATATTTT
TRBJ2-5 | . | TRBV9 | TRBD1 | CASSQTGGAVRETQYF | TGTGCCAGCAGCCAGACAGGGGGCGCGGTACGGGAGACCCAGTACTTC
TRBJ1-1 | . | TRBV5-1 | . | CASSLARTALNTEAFF | TGCGCCAGCAGCTTGGCCCGGACAGCACTGAACACTGAAGCTTTCTTT